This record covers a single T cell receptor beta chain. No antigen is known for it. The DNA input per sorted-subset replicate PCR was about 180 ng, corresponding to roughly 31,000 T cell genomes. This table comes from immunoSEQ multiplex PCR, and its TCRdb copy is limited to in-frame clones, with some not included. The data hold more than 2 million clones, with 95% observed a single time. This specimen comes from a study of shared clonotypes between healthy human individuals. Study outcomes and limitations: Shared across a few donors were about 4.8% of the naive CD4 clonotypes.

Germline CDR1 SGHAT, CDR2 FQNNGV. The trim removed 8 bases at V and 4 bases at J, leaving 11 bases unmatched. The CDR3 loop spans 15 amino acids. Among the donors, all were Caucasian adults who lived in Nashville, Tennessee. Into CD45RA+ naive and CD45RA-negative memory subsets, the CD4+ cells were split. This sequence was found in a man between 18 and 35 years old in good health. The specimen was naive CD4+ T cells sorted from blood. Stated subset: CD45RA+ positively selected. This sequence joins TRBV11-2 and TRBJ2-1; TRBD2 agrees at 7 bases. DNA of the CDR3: TGTGCCAGCCGGATGGGGACGGGGGGTTACAATGAGCAGTTCTTC. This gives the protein CASRMGTGGYNEQFF.